The next 10 T cell receptor beta chains were all read from a single sample in a study of cytomegalovirus exposure and HLA in healthy donors. The PCR made use of 60 Vbeta and 13 Jbeta primers. Here immunoSEQ multiplex PCR was the method, and the copy in TCRdb shows in-frame clones only, minus some. The repertoire includes roughly 120,000 clones, around 86% of them detected once, and about 2% sits in the top ten. Sample: PBMCs. These TCRs come from a woman aged 40 to 50 in good health and CMV-seronegative.

V usage is TRBV19 and J usage is TRBJ1-2; TRBD1 might be the D (5 bases). The CDR3 runs 14 residues. V was shortened by 10 bases and J by 0 bases, with 15 bases between the two germline ends. Germline V gene sequence: CDR1 LNHDA, CDR2 SQIVND (reference sequence). The CDR3 reads CATEKPGTNYGYTF. The CDR3 nucleotides are TGTGCCACCGAAAAGCCAGGGACTAACTATGGCTACACCTTC.

The V and J genes are TRBV28 and TRBJ1-1, with D perhaps TRBD1 (6 bases). Trimming removed 3 bases at V and 8 bases at J, with 13 bases between. There are 13 residues in the CDR3. Germline-derived CDR1 and CDR2 are MDHEN and SYDVKM. CDR3 sequence (DNA): TGTGCCAGCAGTTTTACGGGGGGGGCCGAAGCTTTCTTT. Translating gives CASSFTGGAEAFF.

The chain employs TRBV5-4 and TRBJ1-2; D may be TRBD1 (6 bases). The CDR3 sequence is 15 residues long. Deletions cut 0 bases from V and 1 base from J, with 10 bases between. Germline V gene lookup returns CDR1 SGHNT and CDR2 YYREEE (reference sequence). The DNA for the CDR3 is TGTGCCAGCAGCTTGGGAGGACAGCATAACTATGGCTACACCTTC. Translated, it gives CASSLGGQHNYGYTF.

The chain links TRBV6-5 to TRBJ1-4; no definite D call. The CDR3 is 16 amino acids. Trimming left V 3 bases short and J 7 bases short, with 18 bases between. The germline CDR1 and CDR2 sequences are MNHEY and SVGAGI. The CDR3 reads CASSYSLGAQFEKLFF. Written as DNA, the CDR3 is TGTGCCAGCAGTTATAGTCTGGGCGCACAGTTTGAAAAACTGTTTTTT.

The J gene is TRBJ1-1, the V gene TRBV28; the D gene is possibly TRBD1 (6 bases). V shed 6 bases and J shed 1 base, with 12 bases lying between them. Germline values: CDR1 MDHEN, CDR2 SYDVKM. The CDR3 consists of 14 residues. The CDR3 sequence: CASSFRGGNTEAFF. CDR3 sequence (DNA): TGTGCCAGCAGCTTTAGAGGGGGGAACACTGAAGCTTTCTTT.

The rearrangement links TRBV7-2 to TRBJ2-2; TRBD1 agrees at 7 bases. The CDR3 totals 17 residues. Per germline, CDR1 SGHTA and CDR2 FQGNSA. V lost 7 bases, J lost 4 bases, and 15 bases stayed unmatched. Here the CDR3 DNA reads TGTGCCAGCACCAACACAGGGGTTACTGGGTTCACCGGGGAGCTGTTTTTT. This gives the protein CASTNTGVTGFTGELFF.

This clone was recorded a few times. The genes are TRBV6-6 and TRBJ1-2; tentative D call: TRBD1 (6 bases). Per the germline V gene, CDR1 is MNHNY and CDR2 is SVGAGI (reference sequence). The V and J ends lost 0 bases and 4 bases respectively, with 15 bases between them. The CDR3 covers 16 residues. CDR3 sequence reads: CASSYSTPGQIYGYTF. The CDR3 DNA sequence: TGTGCCAGCAGTTACTCGACCCCGGGACAAATCTATGGCTACACCTTC.

The V gene is TRBV2, the J gene TRBJ1-1; D call uncertain. Trimming shortened V by 7 bases and J by 1 base, and 7 bases separated the two germline ends. CDR3 length: 12 amino acids. Per the germline V gene, CDR1 is SNHLY and CDR2 is FYNNEI. The CDR3 DNA is TGTGCCAGCAAACAGAGGAACACTGAAGCTTTCTTT. Its protein is CASKQRNTEAFF.

This chain links TRBV7-7 with TRBJ2-5; TRBD2 aligns across 8 bases. The trim removed 5 bases at V and 4 bases at J, leaving 6 bases unmatched. The CDR3 consists of 14 residues. From germline, CDR1 is SSHAT and CDR2 FNYEAQ (reference sequence). The CDR3 loop is CASSPRLARETQYF. The CDR3 DNA follows: TGTGCCAGCAGCCCTCGACTAGCGCGAGAGACCCAGTACTTC.

This sequence joins TRBV7-3 and TRBJ2-2; no clear D gene. Germline CDR1 reads SGHTA; CDR2 reads FQGTGA. V dropped 5 bases and J dropped 2 bases, with 6 bases sitting between them. The CDR3 is 13 residues long. CDR3 bases: TGTGCCAGCAGCCTGTCTAACACCGGGGAGCTGTTTTTT. Protein product: CASSLSNTGELFF.